The clone carrying this T cell receptor (beta chain) was observed many times. The V segment lost 7 bases and the J segment 7 bases; nucleotides outside the gene matches: 6. The CDR3 loop spans 13 amino acids. Germline V lookup: CDR1 KGHDR, CDR2 SFDVKD. MiXCR, run by TCRdb on the reads, gives a single entry per CDR3 protein. Altogether approximately 500,000 distinct CDR3 sequences are present, 11% being singletons, with the ten largest covering roughly 10%. The sample is drawn from a study of T cell repertoires in cytomegalovirus infection. Study information: In public TCR beta signatures, there were indications of both CMV infection and matching HLA type.

The V call is TRBV24-1, the J call TRBJ2-1, with TRBD2 matching over 7 bases. This TCR was sampled from a human donor in good health (CMV status not recorded). Some clones in this sample may be carry-over from other donors' samples. Sequenced material: PBMCs. CDR3 in DNA: TGTGCCACCAGACCGGGAGGTGCGAATGAGCAGTTCTTC. Translating gives CATRPGGANEQFF.